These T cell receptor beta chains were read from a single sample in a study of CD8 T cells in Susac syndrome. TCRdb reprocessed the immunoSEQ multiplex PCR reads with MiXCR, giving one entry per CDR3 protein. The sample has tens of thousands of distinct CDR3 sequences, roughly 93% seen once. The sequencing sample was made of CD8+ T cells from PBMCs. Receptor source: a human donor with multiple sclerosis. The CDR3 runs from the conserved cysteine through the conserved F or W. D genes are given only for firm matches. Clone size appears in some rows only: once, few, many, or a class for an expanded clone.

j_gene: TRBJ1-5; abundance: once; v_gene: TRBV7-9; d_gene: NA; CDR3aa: CASTDGGQPQHF; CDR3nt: TGTGCCTCAACCGACGGGGGTCAGCCCCAGCATTTT
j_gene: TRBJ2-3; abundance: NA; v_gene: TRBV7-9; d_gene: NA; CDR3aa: CASIPYRESTDTQYF; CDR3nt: TGTGCCAGCATTCCTTATAGGGAAAGCACAGATACGCAGTATTTT
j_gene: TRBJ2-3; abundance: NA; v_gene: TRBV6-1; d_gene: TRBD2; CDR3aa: CASSTLAGGSTDTQYF; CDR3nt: TGTGCCAGCAGCACACTAGCGGGGGGGTCCACAGATACGCAGTATTTT
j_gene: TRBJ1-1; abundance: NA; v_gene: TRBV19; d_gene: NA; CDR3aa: CASSMGSRFTEAFF; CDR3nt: TGTGCCAGTAGTATGGGTTCCAGATTTACTGAAGCTTTCTTT
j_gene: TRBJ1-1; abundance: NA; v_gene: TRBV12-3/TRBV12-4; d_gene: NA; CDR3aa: CASSAGFTEAFF; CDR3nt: TGTGCCAGCAGCGCCGGGTTCACTGAAGCTTTCTTT
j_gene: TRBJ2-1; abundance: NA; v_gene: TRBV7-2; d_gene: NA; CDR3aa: CASSPYNNEQFF; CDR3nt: TGTGCCAGCAGCCCATACAACAATGAGCAGTTCTTC
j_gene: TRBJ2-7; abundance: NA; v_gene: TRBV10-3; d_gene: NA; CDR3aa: CAIRPTANYEQYF; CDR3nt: TGTGCCATCAGACCGACAGCCAACTACGAGCAGTACTTC
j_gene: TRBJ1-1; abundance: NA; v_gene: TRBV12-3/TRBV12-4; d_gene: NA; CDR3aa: CASSFTNFEAFF; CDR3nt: TGTGCCAGCAGTTTCACGAACTTCGAAGCTTTCTTT
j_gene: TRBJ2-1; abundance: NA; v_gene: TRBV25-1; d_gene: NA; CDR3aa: CASSVMSSYNEQFF; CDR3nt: TGTGCCAGCAGTGTTATGAGCTCCTACAATGAGCAGTTCTTC
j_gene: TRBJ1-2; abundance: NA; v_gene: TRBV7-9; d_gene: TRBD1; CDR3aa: CASSFGDRVLGYTF; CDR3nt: TGTGCCAGCAGCTTTGGTGACAGGGTCCTCGGCTACACCTTC
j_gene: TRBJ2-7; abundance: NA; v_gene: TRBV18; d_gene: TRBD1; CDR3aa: CASSPFPRDRVEGQYF; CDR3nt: TGTGCCAGCTCACCATTCCCCCGGGACAGGGTTGAAGGGCAGTACTTC
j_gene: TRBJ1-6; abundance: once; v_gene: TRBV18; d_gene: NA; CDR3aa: CRPVPPGPLNSPLHF; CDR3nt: TGTCGCCCCGTCCCCCCCGGGCCTCTTAATTCACCCCTCCACTTT
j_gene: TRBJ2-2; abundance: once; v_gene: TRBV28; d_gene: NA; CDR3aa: CASSSGESNTKELFF; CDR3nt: TGTGCCAGCAGTTCCGGGGAATCGAACACCAAGGAGCTGTTTTTT
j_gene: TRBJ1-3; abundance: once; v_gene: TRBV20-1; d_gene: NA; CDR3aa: CSARDTPGRSGNTIYF; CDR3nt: TGCAGTGCTAGAGATACCCCCGGCCGCTCTGGAAACACCATATATTTT
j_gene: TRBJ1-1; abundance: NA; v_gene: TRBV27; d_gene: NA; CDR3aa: CASSLSGTEAFF; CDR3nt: TGTGCCAGCAGTTTATCAGGAACTGAAGCTTTCTTT
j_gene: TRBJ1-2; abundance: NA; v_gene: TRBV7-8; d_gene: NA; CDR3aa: CASSLAHGRANYGYTF; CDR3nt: TGTGCCAGCAGCTTAGCGCACGGTCGAGCTAACTATGGCTACACCTTC
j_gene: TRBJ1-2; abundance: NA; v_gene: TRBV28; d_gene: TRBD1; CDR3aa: CASSLVDRVGGYTF; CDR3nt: TGTGCCAGCAGTCTAGTCGACAGGGTTGGCGGCTACACCTTC
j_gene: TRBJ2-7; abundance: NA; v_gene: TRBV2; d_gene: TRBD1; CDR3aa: CASSAGTGYEQYF; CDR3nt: TGTGCCAGCAGTGCAGGGACAGGCTACGAGCAGTACTTC
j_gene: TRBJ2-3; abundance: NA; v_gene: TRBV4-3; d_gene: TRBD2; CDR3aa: CASSQDPNPAGVEDTQYF; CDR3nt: TGCGCCAGCAGCCAAGATCCGAATCCAGCGGGGGTTGAAGATACGCAGTATTTT
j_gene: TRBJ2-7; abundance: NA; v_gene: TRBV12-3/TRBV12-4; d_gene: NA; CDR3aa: CASSSPGDRNPYEQYF; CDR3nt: TGTGCCAGCAGTTCCCCAGGGGACCGGAACCCCTACGAGCAGTACTTC
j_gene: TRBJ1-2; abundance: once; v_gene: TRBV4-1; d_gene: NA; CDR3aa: CASSQDGADRNGYTF; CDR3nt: TGCGCCAGCAGCCAAGATGGGGCAGACCGGAATGGCTACACCTTC
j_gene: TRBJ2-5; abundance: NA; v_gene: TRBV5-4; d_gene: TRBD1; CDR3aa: CASSTMGQGAQETQYF; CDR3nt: TGTGCCAGCAGCACGATGGGACAGGGGGCCCAAGAGACCCAGTACTTC
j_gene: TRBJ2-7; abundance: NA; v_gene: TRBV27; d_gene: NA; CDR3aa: CASSLAGYEQYF; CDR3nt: TGTGCCAGCAGTTTAGCCGGCTACGAGCAGTACTTC
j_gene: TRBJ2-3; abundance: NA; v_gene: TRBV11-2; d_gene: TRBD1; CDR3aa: CASSLTQGAADTQYF; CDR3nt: TGTGCCAGCAGCTTAACGCAGGGGGCTGCAGATACGCAGTATTTT
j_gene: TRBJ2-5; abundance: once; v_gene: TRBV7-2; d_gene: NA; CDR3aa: CASSLARGETQYF; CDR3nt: TGTGCCAGCAGCTTAGCCCGGGGAGAGACCCAGTACTTC
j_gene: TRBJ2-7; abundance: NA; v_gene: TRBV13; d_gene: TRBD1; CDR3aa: CASSLVTGGLHEQYF; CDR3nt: TGTGCCAGCAGCTTAGTAACAGGGGGTCTTCACGAGCAGTACTTC
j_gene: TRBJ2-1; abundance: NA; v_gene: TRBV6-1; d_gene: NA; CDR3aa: CASSEVGGSYNEQFF; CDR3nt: TGTGCCAGCAGTGAAGTGGGGGGCTCCTACAATGAGCAGTTCTTC
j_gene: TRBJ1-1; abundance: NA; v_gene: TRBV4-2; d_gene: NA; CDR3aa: CASSPPTGETEAFF; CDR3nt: TGTGCCAGCAGCCCACCGACGGGAGAGACTGAAGCTTTCTTT
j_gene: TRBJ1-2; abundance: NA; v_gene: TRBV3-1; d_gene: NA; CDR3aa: CASSQVRGAPLHYGYTF; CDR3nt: TGTGCCAGCAGCCAAGTCAGAGGAGCACCTCTTCACTATGGCTACACCTTC